Listed below are T cell receptor beta chains from one sample, sequenced in a study of early T cells in non-severe SARS-CoV-2 infection. TCRdb re-called the 5' RACE reads with MiXCR, one entry per CDR3 protein. Altogether 45,000 to 55,000 distinct CDR3 sequences are present, around a tenth being singletons, with the ten largest covering roughly a tenth. The sample consisted of whole blood. Receptors originate from an adult who was a healthcare worker with PCR-confirmed SARS-CoV-2 infection or an uninfected control (not recorded which). Both conserved end residues are part of each CDR3. The order of the fields is D gene, V gene, J gene, clone size, CDR3 protein, CDR3 DNA. D genes are given only for firm matches. Where a row states a size, it is once, few, many or the class of an expanded clone; other rows omit it.

D: NA
V: TRBV29-1
J: TRBJ1-2
size: few
CDR3: CSVFGDGYTF
DNA: NA

D: NA
V: TRBV7-2
J: TRBJ1-2
size: few
CDR3: CASSPAGVYGYTF
DNA: TGTGCCAGCAGCCCCGCAGGGGTCTATGGCTACACCTTC

D: TRBD1
V: TRBV29-1
J: TRBJ2-1
size: many
CDR3: CSVDRGNEQFF
DNA: TGCAGCGTCGACAGGGGCAATGAGCAGTTCTTC

D: TRBD1
V: TRBV3-1
J: TRBJ1-5
size: many
CDR3: CASSNTGGHSNQPQHF
DNA: TGTGCCAGCAGCAACACAGGGGGCCATAGCAATCAGCCCCAGCATTTT

D: TRBD2
V: TRBV20-1
J: TRBJ2-7
size: many
CDR3: CSARDGGLAGVSEQYF
DNA: TGCAGTGCTAGAGATGGGGGGCTAGCGGGAGTTTCCGAGCAGTACTTC

D: NA
V: TRBV2
J: TRBJ2-3
size: few
CDR3: CATLLAFGTDTQYF
DNA: TGTGCCACCCTACTAGCTTTCGGCACAGATACGCAGTATTTT

D: TRBD1
V: TRBV28
J: TRBJ1-5
size: many
CDR3: CASSSQGRYPNQPQHF
DNA: TGTGCCAGCAGTTCACAGGGGCGTTATCCTAATCAGCCCCAGCATTTT

D: TRBD2
V: TRBV6-1
J: TRBJ2-7
size: few
CDR3: CASSEASGGAHEQYF
DNA: TGTGCCAGCAGTGAAGCGAGCGGGGGGGCCCACGAGCAGTACTTC

D: NA
V: TRBV5-5
J: TRBJ1-1
size: NA
CDR3: CASSLVTPEAFF
DNA: TGTGCCAGCAGCTTGGTAACCCCTGAAGCTTTCTTT

D: NA
V: TRBV7-9
J: TRBJ2-7
size: NA
CDR3: CASSSGTSYEQYF
DNA: TGTGCCAGCAGCTCAGGTACCTCCTACGAGCAGTACTTC

D: TRBD2
V: TRBV24-1
J: TRBJ2-3
size: NA
CDR3: CATSDPGLAGVTDTQYF
DNA: TGTGCCACCAGTGACCCCGGACTAGCGGGGGTCACAGATACGCAGTATTTT

D: NA
V: TRBV7-9
J: TRBJ2-4
size: few
CDR3: CASSSTDVIKNIQYF
DNA: TGTGCCAGCAGCTCCACGGACGTAATTAAAAACATTCAGTACTTC

D: NA
V: TRBV6-4
J: TRBJ2-3
size: few
CDR3: CASSPTTTMGTQYF
DNA: TGTGCCAGCAGCCCGACTACAACGATGGGTACGCAGTATTTT

D: TRBD1
V: TRBV2
J: TRBJ2-1
size: few
CDR3: CAGIGQGNNEQFF
DNA: TGTGCCGGTATTGGACAGGGGAACAATGAGCAGTTCTTC

D: NA
V: TRBV30
J: TRBJ1-1
size: many
CDR3: CACRNTEAFF
DNA: TGTGCCTGTAGGAACACTGAAGCTTTCTTT

D: NA
V: TRBV29-1
J: TRBJ1-4
size: NA
CDR3: CSVEEAEKLFF
DNA: TGCAGCGTTGAAGAAGCGGAAAAACTGTTTTTT

D: TRBD1
V: TRBV5-4
J: TRBJ2-4
size: many
CDR3: CASSSTGTGLNIQYF
DNA: TGTGCCAGCAGCTCGACCGGGACAGGGCTAAACATTCAGTACTTC

D: TRBD2
V: TRBV6-5
J: TRBJ2-5
size: few
CDR3: CASSYRSLGLAGKETQYF
DNA: TGTGCCAGCAGTTACCGGAGTCTCGGACTAGCGGGAAAAGAGACCCAGTACTTC

D: NA
V: TRBV11-1
J: TRBJ2-1
size: once
CDR3: CASSLIEAHYNEQFF
DNA: TGTGCCAGCAGCTTAATCGAGGCCCACTACAATGAGCAGTTCTTC

D: TRBD2
V: TRBV4-2
J: TRBJ2-1
size: few
CDR3: CASSQGSSGVYEQFF
DNA: TGTGCCAGCAGCCAAGGATCTAGCGGGGTCTATGAGCAGTTCTTC

D: TRBD1
V: TRBV12-3/TRBV12-4
J: TRBJ2-7
size: many
CDR3: CASSLRWDSFYEQYF
DNA: TGTGCCAGCAGTTTAAGGTGGGACAGCTTCTACGAGCAGTACTTC

D: NA
V: TRBV11-2
J: TRBJ1-2
size: few
CDR3: CASSSRQVYGYTF
DNA: TGTGCCAGCAGCTCCAGACAGGTCTATGGCTACACCTTC

D: TRBD1
V: TRBV5-1
J: TRBJ2-1
size: few
CDR3: CASSLNTGENEQFF
DNA: TGCGCCAGCAGCTTGAACACAGGGGAAAATGAGCAGTTCTTC

D: TRBD2
V: TRBV4-2
J: TRBJ2-3
size: NA
CDR3: CASSQEGGSSGTDTQYF
DNA: TGTGCCAGCAGCCAAGAGGGGGGGAGTAGCGGAACAGATACGCAGTATTTT

D: NA
V: TRBV10-3
J: TRBJ2-7
size: NA
CDR3: CAISDSSYEQYF
DNA: TGTGCCATCAGTGACAGCTCCTACGAGCAGTACTTC

D: NA
V: TRBV10-3
J: TRBJ2-7
size: few
CDR3: CAISENGYEQYF
DNA: TGTGCCATCAGTGAAAACGGCTACGAGCAGTACTTC

D: TRBD2
V: TRBV27
J: TRBJ2-7
size: NA
CDR3: CASSLIAGKVGKQYF
DNA: TGTGCCAGCAGTTTAATAGCGGGAAAAGTGGGGAAGCAGTACTTC

D: NA
V: TRBV19
J: TRBJ2-7
size: many
CDR3: CASSNNAGSSYEQYF
DNA: TGTGCCAGTAGTAACAACGCGGGGAGCTCCTACGAGCAGTACTTC

D: NA
V: TRBV7-2
J: TRBJ2-5
size: NA
CDR3: CASSFFGETQYF
DNA: TGTGCCAGCAGCTTTTTTGGAGAGACCCAGTACTTC

D: NA
V: TRBV5-1
J: TRBJ1-5
size: few
CDR3: CASSLRQINQPQHF
DNA: TGCGCCAGCAGCTTAAGGCAGATCAATCAGCCCCAGCATTTT

D: NA
V: TRBV12-3/TRBV12-4
J: TRBJ1-2
size: once
CDR3: CASSLSSGGYTF
DNA: TGTGCCAGCAGTTTATCGTCAGGTGGCTACACCTTC

D: TRBD2
V: TRBV20-1
J: TRBJ2-7
size: many
CDR3: CSATRLAGGNSYEQYF
DNA: TGCAGTGCTACAAGACTAGCGGGGGGCAATTCCTACGAGCAGTACTTC

D: NA
V: TRBV5-1
J: TRBJ2-3
size: few
CDR3: CASSLVSEDTQYF
DNA: TGCGCCAGCAGCTTGGTGTCGGAAGATACGCAGTATTTT

D: NA
V: TRBV7-8
J: TRBJ2-2
size: few
CDR3: CASSPERVASGELFF
DNA: TGTGCCAGCAGCCCAGAGCGGGTAGCGAGCGGGGAGCTGTTTTTT

D: NA
V: TRBV10-3
J: TRBJ1-1
size: many
CDR3: CATRKGMNTEAFF
DNA: TGTGCCACCCGAAAAGGCATGAACACTGAAGCTTTCTTT

D: TRBD1
V: TRBV7-6
J: TRBJ1-6
size: many
CDR3: CASSSTTGESSPLHF
DNA: TGTGCCAGCAGCTCCACGACAGGGGAAAGTTCACCCCTCCACTTT

D: NA
V: TRBV6-2/TRBV6-3
J: TRBJ2-7
size: NA
CDR3: CASTQSGGGGFEQYF
DNA: TGTGCCAGCACCCAATCGGGAGGGGGCGGATTCGAGCAGTACTTC

D: TRBD1
V: TRBV7-2
J: TRBJ2-7
size: many
CDR3: CASSLPGQGAKYF
DNA: TGTGCCAGCAGCTTGCCCGGACAGGGGGCGAAGTACTTC

D: NA
V: TRBV7-9
J: TRBJ1-1
size: few
CDR3: CASSFEWESGKIAFF
DNA: TGTGCCAGCAGCTTTGAATGGGAGTCGGGGAAGATAGCTTTCTTT

D: TRBD2
V: TRBV5-1
J: TRBJ2-2
size: NA
CDR3: CASSTGTSGGRGTGELFF
DNA: TGCGCCAGCAGCACCGGGACTAGCGGGGGCCGGGGCACCGGGGAGCTGTTTTTT

D: TRBD1
V: TRBV7-9
J: TRBJ2-5
size: many
CDR3: CASSPRQGETQYF
DNA: TGTGCCAGCAGCCCGAGACAGGGAGAGACCCAGTACTTC

D: NA
V: TRBV7-2
J: TRBJ2-3
size: NA
CDR3: CASSSLGGDTDTQYF
DNA: TGTGCCAGCAGCTCCTTGGGCGGGGACACAGATACGCAGTATTTT

D: TRBD1
V: TRBV20-1
J: TRBJ2-1
size: few
CDR3: CSANRGLERDEQFF
DNA: TGCAGTGCTAACAGGGGGCTAGAGCGGGATGAGCAGTTCTTC